The rows below give T cell receptor beta chains drawn from one sample of a study of shared clonotypes between healthy human individuals. Clones were sequenced by immunoSEQ multiplex PCR, and TCRdb holds only the in-frame ones, with some missing. The sample records under 600,000 clones, about 98% being singletons. The sequenced sample consisted of naive CD8+ T cells sorted from blood. The receptors were sampled from a man aged 25 to 40 in good health. Each CDR3 is given with its conserved first and last residue. Fields, in order: D gene, J gene, V gene, clone size, CDR3 length, CDR3 protein, CDR3 DNA. D genes are given only for firm matches. Size is omitted from some rows. Given values are once, few, many or a class for expanded clones.

>.|TRBJ2-7|TRBV19|.|14
CASSTRDFAYEQYF
TGTGCCAGTAGTACCCGGGACTTCGCCTACGAGCAGTACTTC
>.|TRBJ2-5|TRBV11-2|.|15
CASSSPISGQETQYF
TGTGCCAGCAGCTCCCCTATCTCGGGCCAAGAGACCCAGTACTTC
>TRBD1|TRBJ2-4|TRBV6-1|.|15
CASWIGDRSKNIQYF
TGTGCCAGCTGGATTGGGGACAGGTCGAAAAACATTCAGTACTTC
>.|TRBJ1-2|TRBV11-2|.|15
CASSLDGWAPYGYTF
TGTGCCAGCAGCTTAGATGGGTGGGCCCCTTATGGCTACACCTTC
>.|TRBJ2-5|TRBV27|once|14
CASSFQGSQETQYF
TGTGCCAGCAGTTTTCAGGGATCCCAAGAGACCCAGTACTTC
>TRBD1|TRBJ2-7|TRBV6-5|.|15
CASSQRDRQTYEQYF
TGTGCCAGCAGTCAAAGGGACAGACAAACCTACGAGCAGTACTTC
>.|TRBJ2-1|TRBV4-3|.|17
CASSQDRGGWAYNEQFF
TGCGCCAGCAGCCAAGATCGGGGCGGGTGGGCCTACAATGAGCAGTTCTTC
>.|TRBJ1-4|TRBV5-1|once|15
CASSLVGGLNEKLFF
TGCGCCAGCAGCTTGGTAGGGGGGTTGAATGAAAAACTGTTTTTT
>TRBD1|TRBJ2-5|TRBV30|.|14
CAWSRTGGWETQYF
TGTGCCTGGAGTAGAACAGGGGGGTGGGAGACCCAGTACTTC
>TRBD1|TRBJ2-7|TRBV14|.|15
CASSGGTGRRVEQYF
TGTGCCAGCAGTGGGGGGACAGGGAGAAGGGTCGAGCAGTACTTC
>.|TRBJ1-1|TRBV6-1|.|11
CASTWNTEAFF
TGTGCCAGTACTTGGAACACTGAAGCTTTCTTT
>.|TRBJ2-1|TRBV4-1|.|16
CASSQVELVVHNEQFF
TGCGCCAGCAGCCAAGTGGAGTTGGTGGTACACAATGAGCAGTTCTTC
>TRBD2|TRBJ2-7|TRBV5-6|.|14
CASSSSGTSYEQYF
TGTGCCAGCAGCTCAAGCGGGACCTCCTACGAGCAGTACTTC
>TRBD1|TRBJ2-7|TRBV29-1|.|13
CSVLDRGKREQYF
TGCAGCGTACTGGACAGGGGAAAGCGGGAGCAGTACTTC
>.|TRBJ1-1|TRBV29-1|.|12
CSVGKGGTEAFF
TGCAGCGTTGGGAAGGGAGGCACTGAAGCTTTCTTT
>.|TRBJ1-4|TRBV28|.|17
CASSTWTIQAEDEKLFF
TGTGCCAGCAGTACCTGGACTATACAGGCCGAGGATGAAAAACTGTTTTTT
>TRBD2|TRBJ2-1|TRBV27|.|16
CASSLLGLARNNEQFF
TGTGCCAGCAGTTTGTTGGGACTAGCGAGGAACAATGAGCAGTTCTTC
>TRBD1|TRBJ1-1|TRBV5-1|.|14
CASSPGQGWTEAFF
TGCGCCAGCAGCCCGGGACAGGGTTGGACTGAAGCTTTCTTT
>.|TRBJ2-2|TRBV28|.|14
CASLDRRDTGELFF
TGTGCCAGCCTTGATAGGAGGGACACCGGGGAGCTGTTTTTT
>TRBD1|TRBJ1-5|TRBV7-6|.|19
CASSLGGQGDAPSNQPQHF
TGTGCCAGCAGCTTAGGGGGACAGGGGGACGCGCCAAGCAATCAGCCCCAGCATTTT
>TRBD1|TRBJ2-3|TRBV5-4|.|15
CASSLIGQGTDTQYF
TGTGCCAGCAGCTTGATTGGACAGGGAACAGATACGCAGTATTTT
>.|TRBJ2-7|TRBV6-6|.|13
CASSPNSAYEQYF
TGTGCCAGCAGCCCAAACAGCGCCTACGAGCAGTACTTC
>.|TRBJ1-1|TRBV11-2|few|16
CASSWTLGLMNTEAFF
TGTGCCAGCAGCTGGACACTGGGATTAATGAACACTGAAGCTTTCTTT
>.|TRBJ2-7|TRBV5-4|.|13
CASSLDQSYEQYF
TGTGCCAGCAGCTTGGATCAAAGCTACGAGCAGTACTTC
>.|TRBJ2-5|TRBV15|.|15
CATSRDTGTQETQYF
TGTGCCACCAGCAGAGATACAGGAACCCAAGAGACCCAGTACTTC
>.|TRBJ1-5|TRBV2|once|16
CASTNVGTTPDQPQHF
TGTGCCAGCACCAATGTAGGGACCACGCCTGATCAGCCCCAGCATTTT
>.|TRBJ2-1|TRBV6-1|.|14
CASSEGAGGYEQFF
TGTGCCAGCAGTGAGGGGGCCGGAGGATATGAGCAGTTCTTC
>TRBD2|TRBJ2-1|TRBV7-8|.|15
CASSATLAGDGEQFF
TGTGCCAGCAGCGCCACACTAGCGGGAGACGGTGAGCAGTTCTTC
>.|TRBJ1-2|TRBV30|.|14
CAWSPGLSNYGYTF
TGTGCCTGGAGTCCCGGACTAAGTAACTATGGCTACACCTTC
>.|TRBJ2-3|TRBV5-6|.|14
CASSPGPGTDTQYF
TGTGCCAGCAGCCCGGGCCCTGGCACAGATACGCAGTATTTT
>.|TRBJ2-1|TRBV7-9|.|12
CASSLVVHEQFF
TGTGCCAGCAGCTTGGTAGTCCATGAGCAGTTCTTC
>TRBD2|TRBJ2-7|TRBV10-3|.|14
CAIATSRSSYEQYF
TGTGCCATCGCGACTAGCAGGAGCTCCTACGAGCAGTACTTC
>.|TRBJ1-5|TRBV4-3|.|15
CASSQQLGDNQPQHF
TGCGCCAGCAGCCAACAGTTAGGGGATAATCAGCCCCAGCATTTT
>TRBD1|TRBJ2-7|TRBV28|.|15
CASSLVRTGSYEQYF
TGTGCCAGCAGTTTAGTAAGGACAGGCTCCTACGAGCAGTACTTC
>TRBD2|TRBJ2-1|TRBV27|.|16
CASSPGSSGIYNEQFF
TGTGCCAGCAGCCCCGGTAGTAGCGGGATCTACAATGAGCAGTTCTTC
>TRBD1|TRBJ2-7|TRBV27|.|14
CASRFLQGGHEQYF
TGTGCCAGCAGGTTTTTACAGGGGGGCCACGAGCAGTACTTC
>.|TRBJ2-5|TRBV9|.|14
CASSPRGDQETQYF
TGTGCCAGCAGCCCCCGGGGAGACCAAGAGACCCAGTACTTC
>.|TRBJ2-4|TRBV13|.|17
CASSLGGEEVAKNIQYF
TGTGCCAGCAGCTTAGGGGGCGAAGAGGTGGCCAAAAACATTCAGTACTTC
>TRBD2|TRBJ2-1|TRBV4-1|once|15
CASSLITSGFNEQFF
TGCGCCAGCAGCCTCATTACTAGCGGTTTTAATGAGCAGTTCTTC
>TRBD2|TRBJ2-3|TRBV5-8|once|16
CASSLAWTGGADTQYF
TGTGCCAGCAGCTTGGCCTGGACGGGAGGGGCCGATACGCAGTATTTT
>.|TRBJ1-2|TRBV28|.|13
CASSWDINGGYTF
TGTGCCAGCAGTTGGGACATTAACGGGGGTTACACCTTC
>.|TRBJ2-7|TRBV29-1|.|13
CSVEDPYTYEQYF
TGCAGCGTTGAAGACCCATACACCTACGAGCAGTACTTC
>.|TRBJ1-1|TRBV27|.|15
CASRLGGRVNTEAFF
TGTGCCAGCAGGTTGGGGGGCAGAGTGAACACTGAAGCTTTCTTT
>.|TRBJ2-7|TRBV13|.|13
CASSLGGSYEQYF
TGTGCCAGCAGCTTAGGCGGCAGCTACGAGCAGTACTTC
>.|TRBJ2-1|TRBV19|once|15
CASSIDRGSDNEQFF
TGTGCCAGTAGTATAGATCGGGGTAGCGACAATGAGCAGTTCTTC
>TRBD1|TRBJ1-1|TRBV13|.|16
CASSWGDRGLNTEAFF
TGTGCCAGCAGCTGGGGGGACAGGGGCTTGAACACTGAAGCTTTCTTT
>.|TRBJ1-1|TRBV27|.|12
CASSPGRTEAFF
TGTGCCAGCAGCCCAGGGAGAACTGAAGCTTTCTTT
>.|TRBJ1-1|TRBV7-9|once|13
CASSPQGNTEAFF
TGTGCCAGCAGCCCACAGGGGAACACTGAAGCTTTCTTT
>.|TRBJ2-5|TRBV5-6|.|16
CASSFGDGGFQETQYF
TGTGCCAGCAGCTTTGGTGACGGAGGCTTTCAAGAGACCCAGTACTTC